This is a list of T cell receptor beta chains from one sample in a study of blood T cell repertoires in COVID-19. Sequenced by immunoSEQ multiplex PCR; TCRdb stores in-frame clones only, minus some. The table lists about 500,000 clones, approximately 91% of them singletons. Sequenced sample: peripheral blood. These receptor sequences come from a woman aged 50 to 60 with COVID-19, enrolled during active disease. The CDR3 runs from the conserved cysteine through the conserved F or W. Each record gives: clone size, D gene, V gene, J gene, CDR3 protein, CDR3 DNA. A D gene is named only where the DNA matches it firmly. Only part of the rows carry a size: once, few, many, or a class if the clone is expanded.

>.|TRBD1|TRBV12-3/TRBV12-4|TRBJ1-2
CASSPGQHYGYTF
TGTGCCAGCAGTCCGGGACAGCACTATGGCTACACCTTC
>.|TRBD1|TRBV28|TRBJ1-1
CASHKQGGVSEAFF
TGTGCCAGCCACAAGCAGGGGGGCGTCTCTGAAGCTTTCTTT
>.|TRBD1|TRBV27|TRBJ2-7
CASSPQGAVEQYF
TGTGCCAGCAGTCCCCAGGGGGCGGTCGAGCAGTACTTC
>.|.|TRBV9|TRBJ1-2
CASSETDYYGYTF
TGTGCCAGCAGCGAGACAGATTACTATGGCTACACCTTC
>.|.|TRBV2|TRBJ1-5
CASSRAGGQPQHF
TGTGCCAGCAGTCGAGCCGGGGGGCAGCCCCAGCATTTT
>.|.|TRBV10-1|TRBJ2-7
CASSDQGLSLEQYF
TGCGCCAGCAGTGACCAGGGCCTCTCCCTCGAGCAGTACTTC
>.|TRBD2|TRBV18|TRBJ2-3
CASSPGAGGGQDTQYF
TGTGCCAGCTCACCAGGCGCGGGGGGGGGTCAAGATACGCAGTATTTT
>.|TRBD2|TRBV28|TRBJ2-1
CASSSPTSGIYNEQFF
TGTGCCAGCAGTTCCCCGACTAGCGGAATATACAATGAGCAGTTCTTC
>.|TRBD2|TRBV9|TRBJ2-6
CASSSSGVSGAISGANVLTF
TGTGCCAGCAGCTCCTCTGGGGTTAGCGGGGCGATCTCTGGGGCCAACGTCCTGACTTTC
>.|.|TRBV21-1|TRBJ2-3
CASSNNHGTRTPTDTQYF
TGTGCCAGCAGCAATAATCACGGGACTCGAACGCCCACAGATACGCAGTATTTT
>.|TRBD1|TRBV7-4|TRBJ2-3
CASSRGQSGTDTQYF
TGTGCCAGCAGCCGGGGACAGTCGGGAACAGATACGCAGTATTTT
>.|.|TRBV19|TRBJ1-3
CATRRAGGNTIYF
TGTGCCACTAGACGGGCGGGTGGAAACACCATATATTTT
>.|TRBD2|TRBV7-7|TRBJ2-2
CASSRGAGDTGELFF
TGTGCCAGCAGCCGGGGAGCGGGGGACACCGGGGAGCTGTTTTTT
>.|.|TRBV7-9|TRBJ2-7
CASSTRGSAYEQYF
TGTGCCAGCAGCACACGAGGTAGTGCCTACGAGCAGTACTTC
>.|TRBD1|TRBV15|TRBJ1-2
CATSRVGTGDSYGYTF
TGTGCCACCAGCAGAGTCGGGACAGGAGACTCCTATGGCTACACCTTC
>.|.|TRBV7-2|TRBJ1-1
CASSTAAWTEAFF
TGTGCCAGCAGCACAGCGGCGTGGACTGAAGCTTTCTTT
>.|.|TRBV7-6|TRBJ1-4
CASSPVEPRGEKLFF
TGTGCCAGCAGCCCGGTTGAACCTCGGGGTGAAAAACTGTTTTTT
>.|TRBD2|TRBV24-1|TRBJ2-2
CATSDLGTSGNTGELFF
TGTGCCACCAGTGATTTAGGGACTAGCGGGAACACCGGGGAGCTGTTTTTT
>.|.|TRBV5-4|TRBJ2-1
CASSSPGEASYNEQFF
TGTGCCAGCAGCTCCCCGGGGGAGGCCTCCTACAATGAGCAGTTCTTC
>.|.|TRBV5-1|TRBJ2-1
CASSLDGTPYNEQFF
TGCGCCAGCAGCTTGGACGGGACTCCATACAATGAGCAGTTCTTC
>.|TRBD1|TRBV7-3|TRBJ2-1
CASSTRQGANYNEQFF
TGTGCCAGCAGCACAAGACAGGGGGCGAACTACAATGAGCAGTTCTTC
>.|.|TRBV4-2|TRBJ1-5
CASSLTGISNQPQHF
TGTGCCAGCAGCCTGACAGGCATTAGCAATCAGCCCCAGCATTTT
>.|TRBD1|TRBV24-1|TRBJ1-1
CATSDPDRVSNTEAFF
TGTGCCACCAGTGATCCTGACAGGGTGTCGAACACTGAAGCTTTCTTT
>.|.|TRBV9|TRBJ2-3
CASSVGGASTDTQYF
TGTGCCAGCAGCGTAGGTGGGGCTAGCACAGATACGCAGTATTTT
>.|.|TRBV29-1|TRBJ2-6
CSATSSGANVLTF
TGCAGCGCGACTAGCTCTGGGGCCAACGTCCTGACTTTC
>once|.|TRBV11-2|TRBJ2-7
CASSLDLYEQYF
TGTGCCAGCAGCTTAGACCTTTACGAGCAGTACTTC
>.|TRBD2|TRBV20-1|TRBJ2-3
CSASRSGGSDTQYF
TGCAGTGCTAGTCGTAGCGGGGGGTCGGATACGCAGTATTTT
>.|TRBD1|TRBV7-9|TRBJ1-2
CASSLQGAYYGYTF
TGTGCCAGCAGCTTACAGGGGGCTTACTATGGCTACACCTTC
>once|.|TRBV6-5|TRBJ1-3
CASSYAFGRAGNTIYF
TGTGCCAGCAGTTACGCCTTCGGGAGGGCTGGAAACACCATATATTTT
>.|.|TRBV28|TRBJ2-5
CASSPRQLQETQYF
TGTGCCAGCAGTCCCCGACAACTCCAAGAGACCCAGTACTTC
>.|.|TRBV5-5|TRBJ2-5
CASSSVRETQYF
TGTGCCAGCAGCTCTGTCAGGGAGACCCAGTACTTC
>.|.|TRBV7-2|TRBJ2-7
CASSPLKGAYEQYF
TGTGCCAGCAGCCCACTTAAGGGGGCCTACGAGCAGTACTTC
>.|.|TRBV29-1|TRBJ1-1
CSVNRGSTEAFF
TGCAGCGTTAACCGAGGGAGCACTGAAGCTTTCTTT
>.|TRBD1|TRBV3-1/TRBV3-2|TRBJ1-6
CASSPNRDRGSPLHF
TGTGCCAGCAGCCCAAACCGGGACAGGGGATCACCCCTCCACTTT
>.|.|TRBV27|TRBJ2-6
CASSLYWTPRAGANVLTF
TGTGCCAGCAGTTTATATTGGACTCCAAGGGCTGGGGCCAACGTCCTGACTTTC
>.|.|TRBV4-2|TRBJ1-4
CASSPRTEANEKLFF
TGTGCCAGCAGCCCCCGGACAGAAGCTAATGAAAAACTGTTTTTT
>.|.|TRBV3-1/TRBV3-2|TRBJ2-2
CASSQDRGTGELFF
TGTGCCAGCAGCCAAGATCGGGGTACCGGGGAGCTGTTTTTT
>.|.|TRBV6-6|TRBJ1-1
CASIRENTEAFF
TGTGCCAGCATCAGGGAGAACACTGAAGCTTTCTTT
>.|.|TRBV4-1|TRBJ2-7
CASSQPWSYEQYF
TGCGCCAGCAGCCAACCATGGAGCTACGAGCAGTACTTC
>.|TRBD1|TRBV19|TRBJ2-2
CASSIWTGGTGELFF
TGTGCCAGTAGTATTTGGACAGGGGGAACCGGGGAGCTGTTTTTT
>.|TRBD1|TRBV3-1/TRBV3-2|TRBJ1-4
CASSHGTGYEKLFF
TGTGCCAGCAGCCACGGGACAGGGTATGAAAAACTGTTTTTT
>.|TRBD2|TRBV3-1/TRBV3-2|TRBJ2-3
CASSGTGTSGGAADTQYF
TGTGCCAGCAGCGGAACCGGGACTAGCGGGGGGGCGGCAGATACGCAGTATTTT
>.|.|TRBV2|TRBJ1-3
CASSARTALGNTIYF
TGTGCCAGCAGTGCCCGGACAGCCTTGGGAAACACCATATATTTT
>.|.|TRBV19|TRBJ1-3
CASSGQSGNTIYF
TGTGCCAGTAGTGGACAGTCTGGAAACACCATATATTTT
>.|.|TRBV29-1|TRBJ2-1
CSVEGTDYNGQFF
TGCAGCGTTGAAGGGACGGACTACAATGGGCAGTTCTTC
>.|TRBD1|TRBV2|TRBJ2-7
CASSRDRSEQYF
TGTGCCAGCAGTCGGGACAGGAGCGAGCAGTACTTC
>once|TRBD2|TRBV12-5|TRBJ2-7
CASGLGGTSGAQGEQYF
TGTGCTAGTGGTCTTGGGGGGACTAGCGGGGCCCAAGGGGAGCAGTACTTC
>once|.|TRBV6-6|TRBJ2-5
CASSYSSVGGAETQYF
TGTGCCAGCAGTTACTCGTCGGTTGGGGGGGCGGAGACCCAGTACTTC
>.|TRBD1|TRBV11-1|TRBJ2-2
CASSFGTGANGELFF
TGTGCCAGCAGCTTCGGGACAGGTGCAAACGGGGAGCTGTTTTTT
>.|.|TRBV12-5|TRBJ2-1
CASGLEQGGYNEQFF
TGTGCTAGTGGTTTGGAGCAGGGTGGGTACAATGAGCAGTTCTTC
>.|.|TRBV4-2|TRBJ1-1
CASSHPGGGTEAFF
TGTGCCAGTTCACACCCGGGGGGGGGCACTGAAGCTTTCTTT
>.|.|TRBV6-5|TRBJ2-7
CASSYSGWEQYF
TGTGCCAGCAGTTACTCGGGCTGGGAGCAGTACTTC
>.|TRBD1|TRBV28|TRBJ1-2
CASSPTGGYGYTF
TGTGCCAGCAGTCCTACAGGGGGGTATGGCTACACCTTC
>.|TRBD2|TRBV12-3/TRBV12-4|TRBJ2-3
CASSFGGDDTQYF
TGTGCCAGCAGTTTCGGGGGGGACGATACGCAGTATTTT
>.|.|TRBV28|TRBJ2-6
CASSRTGRLTSGANVLTF
TGTGCCAGCAGTCGAACAGGACGTTTAACCTCTGGGGCCAACGTCCTGACTTTC
>.|.|TRBV6-5|TRBJ1-1
CASSAGTQTEAFF
TGTGCCAGCAGCGCTGGGACACAGACTGAAGCTTTCTTT
>.|.|TRBV30|TRBJ2-7
CAWSASGVHEQYF
TGTGCCTGGAGTGCCTCAGGGGTCCACGAGCAGTACTTC
>.|TRBD1|TRBV27|TRBJ2-7
CASSPRSDRGEQYF
TGTGCCAGCAGTCCGCGGTCGGACAGGGGCGAGCAGTACTTC
>.|.|TRBV6-5|TRBJ1-2
CASWGVNRNNYGYTF
TGTGCCAGCTGGGGGGTTAACAGGAATAACTATGGCTACACCTTC
>.|TRBD1|TRBV30|TRBJ1-3
CAWRGQGALISGNTIYF
TGTGCCTGGAGGGGACAGGGGGCGCTGATATCTGGAAACACCATATATTTT